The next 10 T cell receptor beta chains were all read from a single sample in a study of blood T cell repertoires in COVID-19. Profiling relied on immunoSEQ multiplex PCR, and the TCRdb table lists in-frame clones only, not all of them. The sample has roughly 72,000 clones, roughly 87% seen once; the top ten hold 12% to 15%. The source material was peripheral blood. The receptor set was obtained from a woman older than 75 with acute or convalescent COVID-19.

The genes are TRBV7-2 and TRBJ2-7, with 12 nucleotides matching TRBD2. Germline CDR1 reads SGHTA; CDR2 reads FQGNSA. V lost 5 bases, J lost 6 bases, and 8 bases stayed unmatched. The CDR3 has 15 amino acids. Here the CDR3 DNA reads TGTGCCAGCAGCCCCCGACTAGCGGGAGCAGGCGAGCAGTACTTC. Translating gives CASSPRLAGAGEQYF.

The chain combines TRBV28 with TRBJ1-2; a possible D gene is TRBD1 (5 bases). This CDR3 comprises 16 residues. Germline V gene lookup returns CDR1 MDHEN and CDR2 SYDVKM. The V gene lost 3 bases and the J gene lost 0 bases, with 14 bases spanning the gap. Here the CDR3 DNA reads TGTGCCAGCAGTTTGACCGGGGGTCCCCCTAACTATGGCTACACCTTC. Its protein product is CASSLTGGPPNYGYTF.

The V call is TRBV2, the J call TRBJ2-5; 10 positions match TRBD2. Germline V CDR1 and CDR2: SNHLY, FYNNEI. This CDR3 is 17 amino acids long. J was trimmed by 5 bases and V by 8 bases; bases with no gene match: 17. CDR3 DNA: TGTGCCAGCCTACGTCGGCTAGCGGGGGAACTTTCGGAGACCCAGTACTTC. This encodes CASLRRLAGELSETQYF. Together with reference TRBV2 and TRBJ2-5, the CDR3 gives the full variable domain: EPEVTQTPSHQVTQMGQEVILRCVPISNHLYFYWYRQILGQKVEFLVSFYNNEISEKSEIFDDQFSVERPDGSNFTLKIRSTKLEDSAMYFCASLRRLAGELSETQYFGPGTRLLVL.

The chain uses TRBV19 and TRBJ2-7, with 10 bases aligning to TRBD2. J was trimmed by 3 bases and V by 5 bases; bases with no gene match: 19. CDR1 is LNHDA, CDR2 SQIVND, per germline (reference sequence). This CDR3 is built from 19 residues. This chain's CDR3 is CASSSDGAGSGRVNYEQYF. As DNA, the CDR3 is TGTGCCAGTAGTTCGGACGGGGCGGGGAGCGGGAGGGTAAACTACGAGCAGTACTTC.

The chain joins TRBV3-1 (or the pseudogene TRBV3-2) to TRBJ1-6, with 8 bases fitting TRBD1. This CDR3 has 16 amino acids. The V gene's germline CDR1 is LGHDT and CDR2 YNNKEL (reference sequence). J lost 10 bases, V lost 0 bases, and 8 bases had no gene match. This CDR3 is CASSQERTGKMSPLHF. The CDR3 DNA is TGTGCCAGCAGCCAAGAGCGGACAGGGAAAATGTCACCCCTCCACTTT.

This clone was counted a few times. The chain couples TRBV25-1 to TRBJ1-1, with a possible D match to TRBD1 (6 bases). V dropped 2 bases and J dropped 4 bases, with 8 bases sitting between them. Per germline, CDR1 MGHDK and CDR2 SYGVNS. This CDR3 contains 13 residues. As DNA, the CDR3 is TGTGCCAGCAGTGAACGAGGGGGCACTGAAGCTTTCTTT. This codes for CASSERGGTEAFF.

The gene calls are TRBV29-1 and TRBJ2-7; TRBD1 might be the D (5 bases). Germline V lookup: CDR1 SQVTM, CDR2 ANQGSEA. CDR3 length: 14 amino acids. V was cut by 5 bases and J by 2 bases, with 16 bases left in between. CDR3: CSVPADSIPYEQYF. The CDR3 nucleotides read TGCAGCGTTCCCGCTGACAGCATCCCCTACGAGCAGTACTTC.

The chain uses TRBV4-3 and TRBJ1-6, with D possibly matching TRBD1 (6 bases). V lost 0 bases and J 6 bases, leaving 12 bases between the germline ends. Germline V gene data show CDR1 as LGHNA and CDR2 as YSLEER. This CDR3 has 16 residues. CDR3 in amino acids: CASSQDARGSNSPLHF. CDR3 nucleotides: TGCGCCAGCAGCCAAGATGCCAGGGGATCTAATTCACCCCTCCACTTT.

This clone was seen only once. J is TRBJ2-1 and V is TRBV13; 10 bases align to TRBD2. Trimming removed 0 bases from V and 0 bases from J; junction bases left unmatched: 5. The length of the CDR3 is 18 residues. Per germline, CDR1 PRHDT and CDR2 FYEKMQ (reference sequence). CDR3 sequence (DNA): TGTGCCAGCAGCTTAGGCCGGACTAGCGGAGCCTCCTACAATGAGCAGTTCTTC. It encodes CASSLGRTSGASYNEQFF.

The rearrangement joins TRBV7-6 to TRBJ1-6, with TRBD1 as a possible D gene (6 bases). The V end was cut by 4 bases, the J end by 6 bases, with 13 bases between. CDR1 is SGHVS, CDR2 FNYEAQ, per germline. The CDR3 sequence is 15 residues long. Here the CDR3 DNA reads TGTGCCAGCAGCTCCTGGCAGGGGCTTAATTCACCCCTCCACTTT. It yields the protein CASSSWQGLNSPLHF.